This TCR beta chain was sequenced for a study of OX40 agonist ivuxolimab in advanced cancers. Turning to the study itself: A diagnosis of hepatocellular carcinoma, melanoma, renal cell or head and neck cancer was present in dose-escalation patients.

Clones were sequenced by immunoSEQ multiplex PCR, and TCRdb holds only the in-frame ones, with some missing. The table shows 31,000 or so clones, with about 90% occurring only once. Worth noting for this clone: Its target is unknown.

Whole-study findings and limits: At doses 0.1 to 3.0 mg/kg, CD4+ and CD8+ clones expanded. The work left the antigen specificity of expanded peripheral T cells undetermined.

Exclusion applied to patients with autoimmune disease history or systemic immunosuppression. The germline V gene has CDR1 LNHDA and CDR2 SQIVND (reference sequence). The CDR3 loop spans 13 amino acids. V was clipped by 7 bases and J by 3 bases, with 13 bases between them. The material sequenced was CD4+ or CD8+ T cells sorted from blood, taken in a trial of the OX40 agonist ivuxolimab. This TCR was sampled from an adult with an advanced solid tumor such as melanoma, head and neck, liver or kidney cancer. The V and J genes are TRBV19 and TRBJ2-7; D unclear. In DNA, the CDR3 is TGTGCCAGTACCCGAGGCCCCTTCTACGAGCAGTACTTC. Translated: CASTRGPFYEQYF.